Shown below are 17 T cell receptor beta chains from a single sample sequenced in a study of CD8 T cells in ankylosing spondylitis. TCRdb processed the 5' RACE reads anew with MiXCR; each CDR3 protein has one entry. The sample shows about 130,000 distinct CDR3 sequences, around 9% of them seen only once. The sequencing sample was made of blood, either unsorted or a sorted T cell fraction (not recorded which). The receptors here all came from a male donor with ankylosing spondylitis or in good health (not recorded which).

This clonotype was observed many times. CDR3 region: CSVDQTGVTGELFF. CDR3 DNA: TGCAGCGTTGACCAGACAGGGGTCACCGGGGAGCTGTTTTTT. The chain employs TRBV29-1 and TRBJ2-2, with 8 bases aligning to TRBD1. This CDR3 spans 14 amino acids. The germline V gene has CDR1 SQVTM and CDR2 ANQGSEA. After removal of 3 bases from V and 4 bases from J, the junction contained 4 bases not matched to a gene.

Many counts were recorded for this clonotype. V is TRBV12-3 or TRBV12-4 and J is TRBJ2-7, with D uncertain. There are 11 residues in the CDR3. With 4 bases removed from V and 6 bases from J, the gap between germline ends came to 7 bases. Here the CDR3 reads CASSYSGEQYF. CDR3 DNA sequence: TGTGCCAGCAGTTATTCCGGCGAGCAGTACTTC.

There are many counts of this clonotype. V gene TRBV20-1 combines with J gene TRBJ1-4, with 9 nucleotides matching TRBD1. Germline V lookup: CDR1 DFQATT, CDR2 SNEGSKA (reference sequence). V lost 2 bases and J lost 1; bases outside the gene matches: 8. The CDR3 extends over 17 amino acids. Written as DNA, the CDR3 is TGCAGTGCTAGAACCGGGACAGGGTATAGAACTAATGAAAAACTGTTTTTT. It codes for CSARTGTGYRTNEKLFF.

The sample holds many counts of this clonotype. This chain uses TRBV27 with TRBJ2-4; no firm D call. CDR3 length: 13 residues. Germline V lookup: CDR1 MNHEY, CDR2 SMNVEV (reference sequence). V was trimmed by 8 bases and J by 7 bases, leaving 15 bases between them. The CDR3 here is CASALDGRNIQYF. The CDR3 DNA sequence: TGTGCCAGCGCTTTGGACGGAAGGAACATTCAGTACTTC.

The sample holds many counts of this clonotype. V and J are TRBV20-1 and TRBJ2-7; D unclear. Deletions cut 0 bases from V and 0 bases from J, with 6 bases between. The CDR3 is 13 amino acids. Germline CDR1 reads DFQATT; CDR2 reads SNEGSKA (reference sequence). Here the CDR3 DNA reads TGCAGTGCTAGAGATCTTGGCTCCTACGAGCAGTACTTC. This encodes CSARDLGSYEQYF.

The chain links TRBV27 to TRBJ2-5, with TRBD1 matching 8 bases. CDR1 is MNHEY and CDR2 is SMNVEV in the germline V gene (reference sequence). J was trimmed by 5 bases and V by 5 bases; bases with no gene match: 7. The CDR3 sequence is 14 residues long. CDR3 region: CASSRGTGRETQYF. In nucleotides, the CDR3 is TGTGCCAGCAGTCGGGGGACAGGTCGGGAGACCCAGTACTTC.

This clonotype was counted many times. The chain is built from TRBV7-2 and TRBJ2-3, with 9 bases aligning to TRBD1. The V gene end was trimmed by 5 bases and the J gene end by 4 bases; junction bases not matched to a gene: 4. The CDR3 spans 14 residues. Germline lookup yields CDR1 SGHTA and CDR2 FQGNSA. DNA of the CDR3: TGTGCCAGCAGCCCACAGGGGGCCGCAGATACGCAGTATTTT. The encoded protein is CASSPQGAADTQYF.

This clonotype has ten or more counts. CDR3 nucleotide sequence: TGCAGTGCTAGAGAGAAGTATAGACTTGGGGCCTACGAGCAGTACTTC. Translation: CSAREKYRLGAYEQYF. The genes are TRBV20-1 and TRBJ2-7; D ambiguous. The CDR3 loop spans 16 amino acids. Germline CDR1 is DFQATT and CDR2 is SNEGSKA (reference sequence). Trimming shortened V by 0 bases and J by 2 bases, and 17 bases separated the two germline ends.

This clonotype was counted only a few times. The chain couples TRBV7-9 to TRBJ2-7; TRBD1 is a possible D gene (6 bases). This CDR3 has 14 residues. With 7 bases removed from V and 2 bases from J, the gap between germline ends came to 15 bases. The germline V gene has CDR1 SEHNR and CDR2 FQNEAQ (reference sequence). CDR3 region: CASIQDSDPYEQYF. The CDR3 DNA is TGTGCCAGCATCCAGGACAGTGATCCCTACGAGCAGTACTTC.

There are a few counts of this clonotype. The chain uses TRBV7-2 and TRBJ2-7, with 9 positions matching TRBD1. V shed 4 bases and J 0 bases; nucleotides not matched to a gene: 4. In germline, CDR1 is SGHTA, CDR2 FQGNSA. This CDR3 is 15 amino acids long. The CDR3 nucleotides are TGTGCCAGCAGCTCGGACAGGGGATTCTCCTACGAGCAGTACTTC. Translated, it gives CASSSDRGFSYEQYF.

In its sample, this clonotype was seen many times. The chain has TRBV28 and TRBJ2-2; TRBD1 agrees at 8 bases. Germline CDR1 MDHEN, CDR2 SYDVKM. This CDR3 comprises 15 residues. V was pared by 3 bases and J by 4 bases, with 4 bases of the junction left unmatched. The DNA for the CDR3 is TGTGCCAGCAGTTTTTCCACAGGGGGCACCGGGGAGCTGTTTTTT. Protein sequence: CASSFSTGGTGELFF.

The sample holds many counts of this clonotype. The chain joins TRBV20-1 to TRBJ1-6, with D unclear. V lost 1 base and J 7 bases, leaving 2 bases between the germline ends. Germline V gene sequence: CDR1 DFQATT, CDR2 SNEGSKA (reference sequence). The CDR3 loop spans 11 amino acids. CDR3 loop: CSARGNSPLHF. CDR3 in DNA: TGCAGTGCTAGAGGCAATTCACCCCTCCACTTT.

This clonotype occurred many times. This chain links TRBV20-1 with TRBJ1-2; 7 nucleotides match TRBD1. CDR3 length: 14 amino acids. Germline V lookup: CDR1 DFQATT, CDR2 SNEGSKA (reference sequence). V shed 6 bases, J shed 8 bases, and the junction held 15 bases outside the gene matches. CDR3 nucleotide sequence: TGCAGTGCGGCCTGGACAGGTCTTTTCGGGGGCTACACCTTC. Amino acid sequence: CSAAWTGLFGGYTF.

This clonotype occurred many times. This chain connects TRBV20-1 to TRBJ1-5; no clear D gene. This CDR3 comprises 13 residues. Trimming took 3 bases from V and 0 from J, leaving 6 bases between them. Germline assignment: CDR1 DFQATT and CDR2 SNEGSKA (reference sequence). The CDR3: CSASGNSNQPQHF. The CDR3 DNA sequence: TGCAGTGCTAGTGGAAATAGCAATCAGCCCCAGCATTTT.

Ten or more counts support this clonotype. The gene calls are TRBV5-1 and TRBJ2-2, with D uncertain. With 4 bases removed from V and 5 bases from J, the gap between germline ends came to 6 bases. The CDR3 is 12 amino acids. Germline V gene data show CDR1 as SGHRS and CDR2 as YFSETQ. The CDR3 DNA sequence: TGCGCCAGCAGCGCCAGTACCGGGGAGCTGTTTTTT. Translated: CASSASTGELFF.

This clonotype has more than one count but fewer than ten. The chain has TRBV20-1 and TRBJ1-1; D is ambiguous. Trimming cost V 3 bases and J 8 bases, with 13 bases left between them. Germline loops: CDR1 DFQATT, CDR2 SNEGSKA (reference sequence). The CDR3 covers 12 residues. Written as DNA, the CDR3 is TGCAGTGCTAGGCGTCAGCAGCAGGAAGCTTTCTTT. Translating gives CSARRQQQEAFF.

Details on this clonotype: This could be a read error, since a much larger clone is one nucleotide away. The J gene is TRBJ2-4, the V gene TRBV27; TRBD2 is a possible D gene (5 bases). The CDR3 length is 14 residues. Germline V lookup: CDR1 MNHEY, CDR2 SMNVEV (reference sequence). The CDR3 DNA is TGTGCCAGCAGTTTATCGAGGGCAGCAAACATTCAGTGCTTC. It yields the protein CASSLSRAANIQCF.